Below, one TCR beta chain is given with its context. This clonotype was seen more than once but under ten times. Its antigen target is currently unknown. Base qualities are not provided; no much larger clone lies one nucleotide away. There are 15 amino acids in the CDR3, from cysteine to phenylalanine inclusive. Only the CDR3 portion is preserved as DNA: 45 bases, with reading frame beginning at the first base. CDR1 and CDR2 (SGHRS, YFSETQ) derive from the germline V gene. After removal of 6 bases from V and 0 bases from J, the junction retains 7 bases not matched to a gene. Library prep was done by RT-PCR. The sequencing machine was an Illumina HiSeq 2500. The public reads were reanalyzed by TCRdb: fastp trimming at Q25, MiXCR alignment, in-frame beta chains only. Records with the same CDR3 protein are collapsed into one entry carrying the most frequent genes and DNA. This sample lists approximately 490,000 distinct CDR3 sequences; 7.2% were detected once. The top ten clonotypes cover under 15% of the sample.

The record originates from a study of response to subunit inactivated influenza vaccine (dated by TCRdb to 2016 to 2019). Context from the whole study: Deep quantitative T cell receptor repertoire profiling was used in the study to track responses to a trivalent subunit inactivated influenza vaccine. On the study overall, not on this receptor specifically: According to the authors, only a limited number of new T cells may be recruited by each seasonal influenza vaccination.

In this chain, TRBV5-1 is recombined with TRBJ2-3, with 7 central nucleotides matching TRBD2. This material consisted of PBMCs from blood, taken around 2 years after vaccination. This receptor was taken from a man between 50 and 69 years old who received an inactivated influenza vaccine. Donor details come from another sample of the same person, matched by shared clones. The CDR3 protein is CASTISGISTDTQYF. The DNA is TGCGCCAGCACTATCAGCGGGATAAGCACAGATACGCAGTATTTT.